These T cell receptor beta chains were read from a single sample in a study of radiotherapy plus CTLA-4 blockade in lung cancer. Profiled with immunoSEQ multiplex PCR; TCRdb holds only in-frame clones, not every one. The table records 85,000 to 100,000 clones, about 87% of them present only once. Here the sequenced sample was peripheral blood, taken from a patient treated with radiotherapy plus ipilimumab. The receptors were gathered from a human donor with non-small cell lung cancer that progressed on radiotherapy plus ipilimumab. CDR3s include the opening cysteine and the closing phenylalanine or tryptophan. The order of the fields is V gene, CDR3 protein.

TRBV19 CASTPRPGQSSYNSPLHF
TRBV27 CASSLSGQLNTGELFF
TRBV11-3 CASSGRLRGGTGELFF
TRBV4-1 CASSQDPQVHQPQHF
TRBV7-2 CASSLPSQPQHF
TRBV19 CASSRDPSGQGTNQPQHF
TRBV5-4 CASSGGTSVGSSYNEQFF
TRBV6-1 CASFYNSAIYF
TRBV7-2 CAGGAYRDSGNGYTF
TRBV29-1 CSVEGGVSEQFF
TRBV7-2 CASSRSTDTQYF
TRBV28 CASSNYGYTF
TRBV2 CASSRPVTEAFF
TRBV10-3 CATASPTGGVNSGNTIYF
TRBV19 CASSIRENTEAFF
TRBV4-1 CASSQADRADTQYF
TRBV18 CASSPRRNEKLFF
TRBV5-4 CASSLPGGYEQFF
TRBV15 CATSRALPGLGSAQHF
TRBV14 CASSQGLAGFRYTF
TRBV7-2 CATARLAGGYEQYF
TRBV19 CASSDASGGYSYNEQFF
TRBV25-1 CASSARLAGVYEQYF
TRBV18 CASSPPVRGNYGYTF
TRBV5-1 CASSHRPSGGTGETQYF
TRBV27 CASSQGAWSTEAFF
TRBV29-1 CSVEAGTDKYGYTF
TRBV6-4 CASSLQGNNGELFF
TRBV21-1 CASSKGLAVNYNEQFF
TRBV6-1 CASSWTGKTSYEQYF
TRBV5-1 CASRIAGSTDTQYF
TRBV11-1 CASRPASFSYEQYF
TRBV27 CASSLDNLNTEAFF
TRBV18 CASSPVGPGNTGELFF
TRBV9 CASSVAVGGTYEQYF
TRBV28 CASRADSYEQYF
TRBV10-3 CAIRPTGGANYGYTF
TRBV27 CASSLRAGGNTEAFF
TRBV11-2 CASSLGLAGRLVYF
TRBV5-1 CASSLADIAGNEQFF